What follows are 21 T cell receptor beta chains derived from one specimen sequenced in a study of shared clonotypes between healthy human individuals. Selected positively for CCR7 and CD45RO-negative, naive CD8 cells excluded terminally differentiated effector memory CD45RA+ cells. Method: immunoSEQ multiplex PCR; TCRdb's copy keeps in-frame clones and lacks some. Of millions of clones detected, 93% appear once; the ten largest clones hold about 1.8%. Material for sequencing was naive CD8+ T cells from PBMCs. These receptors were collected from a young man in good health. Some clones in this sample may be carry-over from other donors' samples.

The chain employs TRBV25-1 and TRBJ1-2; 8 positions match TRBD1. This CDR3 has 13 residues. V lost 5 bases, J lost 5 bases, and 4 bases stayed unmatched. CDR1 is MGHDK, CDR2 SYGVNS, per germline. For the CDR3, the DNA is TGTGCCAGCAGTCCAGGGGGCGTTTATGGCTACACCTTC. Translating it yields CASSPGGVYGYTF.

The chain recombines TRBV11-2 with TRBJ2-5, with 9 nucleotides matching TRBD2. The CDR3 length is 14 residues. The germline V gene encodes CDR1 SGHAT and CDR2 FQNNGV. Trimming removed 5 bases from V and 5 bases from J; junction bases left unmatched: 6. The DNA for the CDR3 is TGTGCCAGCAGCCGTACTAGCGGGTGGGAGACCCAGTACTTC. Amino acids: CASSRTSGWETQYF.

Concerning this clone itself: Other DNA sequences in this specimen translate into the identical CDR3. V gene TRBV6-5 combines with J gene TRBJ2-1; D is perhaps TRBD2 (5 bases). V was clipped by 0 bases and J by 0 bases, with 6 bases between them. Looked up from germline, CDR1 is MNHEY and CDR2 is SVGAGI. This CDR3 region has 15 residues. CDR3 bases: TGTGCCAGCAGTTACTCGGGGAGCTCCTACAATGAGCAGTTCTTC. It codes for CASSYSGSSYNEQFF.

This clone was seen only once. This chain connects TRBV2 to TRBJ2-1; 9 bases align to TRBD1. The germline CDR1 and CDR2 sequences are SNHLY and FYNNEI. The CDR3 has 13 residues. V shed 6 bases, J shed 5 bases, and the junction held 2 bases outside the gene matches. This CDR3 is CASRRTGDNEQFF. The DNA of the CDR3 is TGTGCCAGCAGGCGGACAGGGGACAATGAGCAGTTCTTC.

This rearrangement joins TRBV27 to TRBJ2-7, with D possibly being TRBD2 (7 bases). Germline loops: CDR1 MNHEY, CDR2 SMNVEV (reference sequence). There are 14 residues in the CDR3. V was shortened by 2 bases and J by 6 bases, with 14 bases between the two germline ends. The DNA for the CDR3 is TGTGCCAGCAGTTTAGTGGGGGGGGGCACCGAGCAGTACTTC. It yields the protein CASSLVGGGTEQYF.

This sequence joins TRBV19 and TRBJ1-1, with D possibly being TRBD1 (6 bases). Germline V CDR1 and CDR2: LNHDA, SQIVND (reference sequence). V gave up 3 bases and J gave up 1 base, with 12 bases separating them. CDR3 length: 15 residues. CDR3 amino acids: CASSITGRGNTEAFF. The DNA of the CDR3 is TGTGCCAGTAGTATCACTGGCAGGGGGAACACTGAAGCTTTCTTT.

V usage is TRBV27 and J usage is TRBJ2-1; no reliable D call. Per the germline V gene, CDR1 is MNHEY and CDR2 is SMNVEV (reference sequence). Trimming left V 5 bases short and J 3 bases short, with 8 bases between. The CDR3 sequence is 13 residues long. Here the CDR3 reads CASSLEYYNEQFF. As DNA, the CDR3 is TGTGCCAGCAGTCTCGAGTACTACAATGAGCAGTTCTTC.

This rearrangement joins TRBV30 to TRBJ1-5, with D maybe TRBD1 (5 bases). V was cut by 0 bases and J by 4 bases, with 10 bases left in between. The CDR3 contains 14 residues. Germline CDR1 GTSNPN, CDR2 SVGIG (reference sequence). CDR3 nucleotides: TGTGCCTGGAGTGTAAAGGGGAAAAATCAGCCCCAGCATTTT. Translating it yields CAWSVKGKNQPQHF.

V gene TRBV10-2 combines with J gene TRBJ1-1; D remains unclear. V dropped 6 bases and J dropped 6 bases, with 11 bases sitting between them. The V gene's germline CDR1 is WSHSY and CDR2 SAAADI. The CDR3 totals 12 residues. The CDR3 region is CASRKDGAEAFF. The DNA for the CDR3 is TGCGCCAGCAGGAAGGACGGGGCTGAAGCTTTCTTT.

The CDR3 here is CAISERGSAYNEQFF. The CDR3 DNA reads as TGTGCCATCAGTGAGCGCGGGAGTGCCTACAATGAGCAGTTCTTC. The gene calls are TRBV10-3 and TRBJ2-1; the match to TRBD2 covers 7 bases. There are 15 residues in the CDR3. The germline gives CDR1 ENHRY, CDR2 SYGVKD. V shed 2 bases and J 2 bases; nucleotides not matched to a gene: 3.

V usage is TRBV10-3 and J usage is TRBJ2-2; D uncertain. Trimming left V 3 bases short and J 0 bases short, with 14 bases between. Germline V gene sequence: CDR1 ENHRY, CDR2 SYGVKD. The CDR3 runs to 17 residues. CDR3 bases: TGTGCCATCAGTGACAAATCGAAGCAGCCGAACACCGGGGAGCTGTTTTTT. It specifies CAISDKSKQPNTGELFF.

This chain uses TRBV5-1 with TRBJ2-3; D is uncertain. V lost 4 bases and J lost 6, with 12 bases in between. Germline V gene data show CDR1 as SGHRS and CDR2 as YFSETQ. CDR3 length: 13 residues. CDR3 amino acids: CASSPDLGDTQYF. The DNA of the CDR3 is TGCGCCAGCAGCCCGGATCTAGGGGATACGCAGTATTTT.

The chain employs TRBV7-9 and TRBJ2-5; TRBD2 agrees at 8 bases. TRBJ2-7 matches the DNA end more closely, so the J call is doubtful. CDR1 and CDR2 (germline): SEHNR, FQNEAQ (reference sequence). The CDR3 has 17 residues. The CDR3 DNA is TGTGCCAGCAGCTCGGAGATTAGCGGGAAATTCTCCTACGAGCAGTACTTC. This gives the protein CASSSEISGKFSYEQYF.

This sequence joins TRBV10-3 and TRBJ2-7; no clear D gene. V lost 3 bases and J lost 5, with 14 bases in between. Germline values: CDR1 ENHRY, CDR2 SYGVKD. This CDR3 contains 14 residues. The CDR3 is CAISDRQPRDEQYF. The CDR3 DNA is TGTGCCATCAGTGATCGGCAGCCCCGGGACGAGCAGTACTTC.

The chain recombines TRBV7-9 with TRBJ1-4; D might be TRBD1 (5 bases). CDR1 is SEHNR and CDR2 is FQNEAQ in the germline V gene (reference sequence). The V and J ends lost 3 bases and 4 bases respectively, with 12 bases between them. The CDR3 has 15 residues. CDR3 loop: CASSFEGDSNEKLFF. CDR3 DNA sequence: TGTGCCAGCAGCTTTGAAGGAGACAGTAATGAAAAACTGTTTTTT.

The CDR3 loop is CASSQAGSPGRAGELFF. The CDR3 DNA follows: TGCGCCAGCAGCCAAGCCGGGTCACCCGGCAGGGCCGGGGAGCTGTTTTTT. The chain couples TRBV4-3 to TRBJ2-2; a weak D match, TRBD1 (5 bases). The CDR3 length is 17 residues. The V gene lost 1 base and the J gene lost 6 bases, with 18 bases spanning the gap. Germline lookup yields CDR1 LGHNA and CDR2 YSLEER.

V and J are TRBV14 and TRBJ1-2; D remains ambiguous. Germline V lookup: CDR1 SGHDN, CDR2 FVKESK. The CDR3 is 15 residues long. Trimming removed 4 bases from V and 6 bases from J, with 18 bases in between. The CDR3, as DNA: TGTGCCAGCAGCCCACGTGAAGGGTCTTTTCATGGCTACACCTTC. It codes for CASSPREGSFHGYTF.

This sequence joins TRBV28 and TRBJ2-6; D unresolved. The CDR3 loop spans 13 amino acids. Germline assignment: CDR1 MDHEN and CDR2 SYDVKM. V shed 9 bases and J shed 1 base, with 7 bases lying between them. CDR3 residues: CASGDSGANVLTF. CDR3 nucleotides: TGTGCCAGTGGGGATTCTGGGGCCAACGTCCTGACTTTC.

This chain uses TRBV7-9 with TRBJ1-2, with D unresolved. The germline V gene has CDR1 SEHNR and CDR2 FQNEAQ (reference sequence). This CDR3 has 15 residues. V dropped 4 bases and J dropped 2 bases, with 14 bases sitting between them. The CDR3 coding sequence is TGTGCCAGCAGCTCCCCTCAGGCCCTCAACTATGGCTACACCTTC. Its protein is CASSSPQALNYGYTF.

The rearrangement joins TRBV5-8 to TRBJ2-1; 13 nucleotides align to TRBD2. Germline CDR1 is SGHTS and CDR2 is YDEGEE. Losses at the gene ends were 6 bases for V and 0 bases for J; bases not matched to a gene: 12. The CDR3 covers 19 residues. CDR3 sequence: CASTDEVGLAGVSYNEQFF. CDR3 DNA sequence: TGTGCCAGCACCGACGAGGTTGGACTAGCGGGAGTCTCCTACAATGAGCAGTTCTTC.

For the CDR3, the DNA is TGTGCCAGTAGTATCACCCGTTGGGCATCGGGGGAGCAGTACTTC. Its translation: CASSITRWASGEQYF. The chain recombines TRBV19 with TRBJ2-7; a weak D match, TRBD2 (5 bases). Germline V lookup: CDR1 LNHDA, CDR2 SQIVND (reference sequence). V gave up 3 bases and J gave up 7 bases, with 19 bases separating them. The CDR3 has 15 amino acids.